This passage covers 32 T cell receptor beta chains from one sample sequenced in a study of blood T cell repertoires in COVID-19. Profiling relied on immunoSEQ multiplex PCR, and the TCRdb table lists in-frame clones only, not all of them. The sample includes about 73,000 clones, approximately 88% of them seen just once. What was sequenced was peripheral blood. Receptors originate from an elderly man with active or convalescent COVID-19.

V gene TRBV6-6 combines with J gene TRBJ1-5, with TRBD1 as a possible D gene (6 bases). Germline assignment: CDR1 MNHNY and CDR2 SVGAGI (reference sequence). With 2 bases removed from V and 0 bases from J, the gap between germline ends came to 11 bases. The CDR3 length is 16 residues. In DNA form, the CDR3 reads TGTGCCAGCAGTTACCTACAGGGCTATAGCAATCAGCCCCAGCATTTT. Translation gives CASSYLQGYSNQPQHF.

The V call is TRBV5-4, the J call TRBJ2-5; D is unresolved. V lost 0 bases to trimming and J lost 3 bases, with 3 bases between them. CDR3 length: 12 amino acids. Looked up from germline, CDR1 is SGHNT and CDR2 is YYREEE (reference sequence). CDR3 coding DNA: TGTGCCAGCAGCTTGGTTAAAGAGACCCAGTACTTC. Protein: CASSLVKETQYF. Looking up the rest from reference TRBV5-4 and TRBJ2-5 gives the full variable domain: ETGVTQSPTHLIKTRGQQVTLRCSSQSGHNTVSWYQQALGQGPQFIFQYYREEENGRGNFPPRFSGLQFPNYSSELNVNALELDDSALYLCASSLVKETQYFGPGTRLLVL.

The V gene is TRBV7-8, the J gene TRBJ2-7; 12 bases fit TRBD1. The CDR3 runs to 16 residues. Germline CDR1 SGHVS, CDR2 FQNEAQ. Trimming took 2 bases from V and 6 from J; bases not matched to a gene: 8. In DNA, the CDR3 is TGTGCCAGCAGCTTACGGTCGGGACAGGGGGCGGCCGAGCAGTACTTC. Translation: CASSLRSGQGAAEQYF.

This rearrangement joins TRBV2 to TRBJ2-7; 12 bases are a match to TRBD2. The CDR3 totals 14 residues. In germline, CDR1 is SNHLY, CDR2 FYNNEI. The junction had 6 bases not matched to a gene; V was cut back by 8 bases and J by 4 bases. Here the CDR3 DNA reads TGTGCCAGCTTGCCGACTAGCGGGAGATACGAGCAGTACTTC. Amino acid sequence: CASLPTSGRYEQYF.

V is TRBV5-1 and J is TRBJ2-7; D may be TRBD1 (6 bases). V dropped 1 base and J dropped 1 base, with 12 bases sitting between them. Germline CDR1 is SGHRS and CDR2 is YFSETQ. The CDR3 extends over 15 amino acids. The CDR3: CASSLSRGISYEQYF. In DNA form, the CDR3 reads TGCGCCAGCAGCTTGTCCAGGGGAATTTCCTACGAGCAGTACTTC.

The chain joins TRBV19 to TRBJ1-2; 9 bases align to TRBD1. CDR3 length: 16 residues. The germline CDR1 and CDR2 sequences are LNHDA and SQIVND (reference sequence). J was trimmed by 6 bases and V by 4 bases; bases with no gene match: 12. CDR3 coding DNA: TGTGCCAGTAGTACCCCATACAGGGGGCCCTCTGATGGCTACACCTTC. This codes for CASSTPYRGPSDGYTF.

The chain couples TRBV4-1 to TRBJ1-2, with D hard to call. The CDR3 runs to 15 residues. Germline assignment: CDR1 MGHRA and CDR2 YSYEKL. The V gene lost 3 bases and the J gene lost 7 bases, with 18 bases spanning the gap. The DNA for the CDR3 is TGCGCCAGCAGCCATGGCTTCGGTGCTGGGAGTGGCTACACCTTC. Residues: CASSHGFGAGSGYTF.

This chain links TRBV11-2 with TRBJ2-2; the D gene is possibly TRBD2 (6 bases). The CDR3 length is 14 residues. V was clipped by 10 bases and J by 1 base, with 13 bases between them. The germline gives CDR1 SGHAT, CDR2 FQNNGV. The CDR3 reads CATSAGRNTGELFF. As DNA, the CDR3 is TGTGCCACCTCGGCGGGACGGAACACCGGGGAGCTGTTTTTT. Supplemented by reference TRBV11-2 and TRBJ2-2, the full variable domain reads EAGVAQSPRYKIIEKRQSVAFWCNPISGHATLYWYQQILGQGPKLLIQFQNNGVVDDSQLPKDRFSAERLKGVDSTLKIQPAKLEDSAVYLCATSAGRNTGELFFGEGSRLTVL.

This clone was counted between two and nine times. The V gene is TRBV2, the J gene TRBJ1-5; D perhaps matches TRBD1 (6 bases). Trimming pared 7 bases from V and 1 base from J, leaving 14 bases between. The CDR3 contains 15 residues. Looked up from germline, CDR1 is SNHLY and CDR2 is FYNNEI. CDR3 bases: TGTGCCAGCATTACGGACAGAGGGAGCAATCAGCCCCAGCATTTT. Amino acids: CASITDRGSNQPQHF. The full variable domain, with the rest looked up from reference TRBV2 and TRBJ1-5, is EPEVTQTPSHQVTQMGQEVILRCVPISNHLYFYWYRQILGQKVEFLVSFYNNEISEKSEIFDDQFSVERPDGSNFTLKIRSTKLEDSAMYFCASITDRGSNQPQHFGDGTRLSIL.

In its sample, this clone was seen a few times. The chain is built from TRBV19 and TRBJ1-5; D gene ambiguous. The germline V gene has CDR1 LNHDA and CDR2 SQIVND (reference sequence). V lost 8 bases and J 4 bases, leaving 18 bases between the germline ends. This CDR3 is built from 15 residues. The CDR3 loop reads CASVKDDYTNQPQHF. In DNA, the CDR3 is TGTGCCAGTGTAAAAGACGACTACACGAATCAGCCCCAGCATTTT.

The V call is TRBV6-1, the J call TRBJ2-7; TRBD2 is a possible D gene (6 bases). Germline loops: CDR1 MNHNS, CDR2 SASEGT. V dropped 1 base and J dropped 5 bases, with 21 bases sitting between them. This CDR3 is built from 17 residues. This CDR3 reads CASSEGQPTSLGNEQYF. CDR3 DNA: TGTGCCAGCAGTGAAGGCCAGCCGACTAGTCTCGGCAACGAGCAGTACTTC.

This CDR3 reads CASSLETGYQETQYF. The CDR3 DNA is TGCGCCAGCAGCTTGGAGACAGGGTACCAAGAGACCCAGTACTTC. The rearrangement joins TRBV5-1 to TRBJ2-5; 7 bases align to TRBD1. From germline, CDR1 is SGHRS and CDR2 YFSETQ. V lost 0 bases, J lost 0 bases, and 2 bases stayed unmatched. The CDR3 totals 15 residues.

The chain uses TRBV5-4 and TRBJ2-2; D gene unclear. CDR3 length equals 16 residues. The germline V gene has CDR1 SGHNT and CDR2 YYREEE (reference sequence). Trimming took 0 bases from V and 5 from J, leaving 14 bases between them. Written as DNA, the CDR3 is TGTGCCAGCAGCTTGGAGGCAGGCCTCATTACCGGGGAGCTGTTTTTT. Translating it yields CASSLEAGLITGELFF.

Only a few counts were recorded for this clone. V usage is TRBV19 and J usage is TRBJ2-2; D is possibly TRBD2 (5 bases). Germline lookup yields CDR1 LNHDA and CDR2 SQIVND (reference sequence). Trimming shortened V by 3 bases and J by 7 bases, and 15 bases separated the two germline ends. This CDR3 spans 15 amino acids. For the CDR3, the DNA is TGTGCCAGTAGTATCTTATCGGGGTATGACGGGGAGCTGTTTTTT. Translated: CASSILSGYDGELFF.

The gene calls are TRBV11-3 and TRBJ1-5; D ambiguous. Germline loops: CDR1 SGHNT, CDR2 YENEEA. The CDR3 extends over 13 amino acids. V was pared by 2 bases and J by 9 bases, with 11 bases between. This chain's CDR3 is CASSLSAGPPQHF. The CDR3 DNA reads as TGTGCCAGCAGCTTATCCGCCGGTCCGCCCCAGCATTTT.

The CDR3 region is CASSLRAGANEQFF. The CDR3 nucleotides read TGTGCCAGCAGCTTACGTGCGGGGGCTAATGAGCAGTTCTTC. The V gene is TRBV7-8, the J gene TRBJ2-1, with D maybe TRBD2 (7 bases). The germline V and J ends were trimmed by 2 bases and 7 bases, with 12 bases remaining between them. Germline V gene data show CDR1 as SGHVS and CDR2 as FQNEAQ. This CDR3 is built from 14 residues.

V and J are TRBV6-2 or TRBV6-3 and TRBJ1-1; D unresolved. The V gene's germline CDR1 is MNHEY and CDR2 SVGEGT. The CDR3 sequence is 13 residues long. V lost 5 bases and J 0 bases, leaving 7 bases between the germline ends. CDR3 nucleotides: TGTGCCAGCAGTGGCAGTTTGAACACTGAAGCTTTCTTT. Translating it yields CASSGSLNTEAFF.

This clone was seen only once. As DNA, the CDR3 is TGTGCCAGCAGTTCTGCACTAGCGGGAGCTTACAATGAGCAGTTCTTC. As protein: CASSSALAGAYNEQFF. The chain is built from TRBV6-2 or TRBV6-3 and TRBJ2-1; 11 bases map to TRBD2. CDR1 MNHEY and CDR2 SVGEGT come from the germline V gene. CDR3 length: 16 amino acids. V gave up 4 bases and J gave up 4 bases; unmatched junction bases: 6.

This clone was detected only once. The chain carries TRBV19 and TRBJ1-1; TRBD1 matches 7 bases. CDR1 and CDR2 (germline): LNHDA, SQIVND (reference sequence). The CDR3 contains 14 residues. J lost 4 bases, V lost 4 bases, and 6 bases had no gene match. The CDR3 bases are TGTGCCAGTAGTACCCAGACAGGGCCCACTGAAGCTTTCTTT. Residues: CASSTQTGPTEAFF.

The chain recombines TRBV6-5 with TRBJ1-4; D gene ambiguous. The CDR3 extends over 14 amino acids. Trimming cost V 6 bases and J 3 bases, with 11 bases left between them. The germline V gene has CDR1 MNHEY and CDR2 SVGAGI. The CDR3 loop is CASRINGPNEKLFF. The CDR3 DNA is TGTGCCAGCAGGATAAACGGTCCTAATGAAAAACTGTTTTTT.

The chain recombines TRBV5-4 with TRBJ2-7, with D possibly matching TRBD1 (6 bases). The germline CDR1 and CDR2 sequences are SGHNT and YYREEE (reference sequence). This CDR3 is 14 amino acids long. Trimming took 4 bases from V and 2 from J, leaving 13 bases between them. The CDR3 reads CASSLQGPPYEQYF. Written as DNA, the CDR3 is TGTGCCAGCAGCCTACAGGGTCCCCCCTACGAGCAGTACTTC.

The chain joins TRBV6-5 to TRBJ1-2; 9 bases are shared with TRBD1. The trim removed 2 bases at V and 2 bases at J, leaving 3 bases unmatched. Germline-derived CDR1 and CDR2 are MNHEY and SVGAGI. The CDR3 loop spans 15 amino acids. The CDR3 region is CASSYTGTGNYGYTF. CDR3 sequence (DNA): TGTGCCAGCAGTTACACCGGGACAGGGAACTATGGCTACACCTTC.

The chain has TRBV30 and TRBJ2-5; 7 nucleotides agree with TRBD2. The J segment lost 4 bases and the V segment lost 0 bases, leaving 11 bases of the junction unmatched. Germline CDR1 reads GTSNPN; CDR2 reads SVGIG (reference sequence). CDR3 length: 16 residues. CDR3 amino acids: CAWSVVFGRGGETQYF. CDR3 coding DNA: TGTGCCTGGAGTGTAGTGTTTGGGAGGGGCGGAGAGACCCAGTACTTC.

The chain is built from TRBV18 and TRBJ1-2; TRBD1 aligns across 8 bases. The CDR3 length is 12 residues. With 5 bases clipped from V and 4 bases from J, the junction kept 0 bases outside the gene matches. The germline CDR1 and CDR2 sequences are KGHSH and LQKENI. The CDR3 sequence is CASSGQGYGYTF. The CDR3 nucleotides read TGTGCCAGCTCAGGACAGGGCTATGGCTACACCTTC.

This clone showed up just a few times. The chain has TRBV27 and TRBJ2-3; TRBD2 agrees at 8 bases. Germline CDR1 MNHEY, CDR2 SMNVEV (reference sequence). The ends lost 10 bases at V and 2 bases at J; junction bases unmatched: 11. CDR3 length: 15 residues. CDR3 region: CATRVAGRATDTQYF. CDR3 coding DNA: TGTGCCACCCGAGTAGCGGGAAGGGCCACAGATACGCAGTATTTT.

The chain carries TRBV12-3 or TRBV12-4 and TRBJ1-2; 7 bases map to TRBD1. There are 13 residues in the CDR3. The V and J ends lost 5 bases and 7 bases, in that order; junction bases with no gene match: 7. CDR3 region: CASSAGGNSGYTF. The DNA for the CDR3 is TGTGCCAGCAGTGCAGGGGGTAATTCTGGCTACACCTTC.

This chain connects TRBV5-6 to TRBJ1-1; unclear D gene. V shed 0 bases and J shed 1 base, with 7 bases lying between them. This CDR3 region has 14 residues. Germline V CDR1 and CDR2: SGHDT, YYEEEE. The CDR3 loop reads CASSLGPGNTEAFF. CDR3 DNA: TGTGCCAGCAGCTTGGGTCCGGGGAACACTGAAGCTTTCTTT.

The CDR3 loop reads CASSFSVAQFQHF. The DNA of the CDR3 is TGTGCCAGCAGTTTTTCAGTAGCTCAGTTCCAGCATTTT. The chain recombines TRBV28 with TRBJ1-5; D is ambiguous. Germline-derived CDR1 and CDR2 are MDHEN and SYDVKM. This CDR3 comprises 13 residues. Trimming pared 3 bases from V and 12 bases from J, leaving 15 bases between. The entire variable domain, with the rest obtained from reference TRBV28 and TRBJ1-5, is as follows: DVKVTQSSRYLVKRTGEKVFLECVQDMDHENMFWYRQDPGLGLRLIYFSYDVKMKEKGDIPEGYSVSREKKERFSLILESASTNQTSMYLCASSFSVAQFQHFGDGTRLSIL.

The gene calls are TRBV28 and TRBJ1-1, with 7 bases aligning to TRBD1. Losses at the gene ends were 6 bases for V and 4 bases for J; bases not matched to a gene: 11. Germline lookup yields CDR1 MDHEN and CDR2 SYDVKM. CDR3 length: 15 amino acids. Here the CDR3 DNA reads TGTGCCAGCAGACACAGGGGCCGGACGGGCACTGAAGCTTTCTTT. Amino acids: CASRHRGRTGTEAFF.

This chain connects TRBV5-6 to TRBJ2-1; 14 nucleotides match TRBD2. Germline CDR1 is SGHDT and CDR2 is YYEEEE. The V and J ends lost 4 bases and 5 bases, in that order; junction bases with no gene match: 5. The CDR3 is 16 amino acids. Here the CDR3 DNA reads TGTGCCAGCAGCAGGGGACTAGCGGGGGTTAACAATGAGCAGTTCTTC. This encodes CASSRGLAGVNNEQFF. Full variable domain (outside the CDR3, taken from reference TRBV5-6 and TRBJ2-1): DAGVTQSPTHLIKTRGQQVTLRCSPKSGHDTVSWYQQALGQGPQFIFQYYEEEERQRGNFPDRFSGHQFPNYSSELNVNALLLGDSALYLCASSRGLAGVNNEQFFGPGTRLTVL.

The rearrangement joins TRBV3-1 (or the pseudogene TRBV3-2) to TRBJ2-5; possibly TRBD1 for D (5 bases). Trimming removed 0 bases at V and 5 bases at J, with 13 bases between. Per germline, CDR1 LGHDT and CDR2 YNNKEL (reference sequence). This CDR3 is 15 amino acids long. Written as DNA, the CDR3 is TGTGCCAGCAGCCAAGACTGGGCAGGGTACGAGACCCAGTACTTC. Its protein is CASSQDWAGYETQYF.

The V gene is TRBV19, the J gene TRBJ1-5; D is perhaps TRBD1 (5 bases). Germline CDR1 LNHDA, CDR2 SQIVND (reference sequence). Trimming left V 3 bases short and J 2 bases short, with 17 bases between. This CDR3 spans 17 amino acids. The CDR3 DNA is TGTGCCAGTAGTATCAATGTTGGGCAGGGCGGCAATCAGCCCCAGCATTTT. As protein: CASSINVGQGGNQPQHF.